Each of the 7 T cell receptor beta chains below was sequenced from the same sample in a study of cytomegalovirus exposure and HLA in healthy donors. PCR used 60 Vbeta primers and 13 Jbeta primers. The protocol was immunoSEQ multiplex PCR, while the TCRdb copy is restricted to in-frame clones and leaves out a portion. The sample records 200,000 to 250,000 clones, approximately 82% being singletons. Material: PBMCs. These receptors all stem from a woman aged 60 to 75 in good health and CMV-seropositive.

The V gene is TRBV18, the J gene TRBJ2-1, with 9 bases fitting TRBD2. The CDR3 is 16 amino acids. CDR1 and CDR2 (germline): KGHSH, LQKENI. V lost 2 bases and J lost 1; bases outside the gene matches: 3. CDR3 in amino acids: CASSPGSGRSYNEQFF. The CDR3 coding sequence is TGTGCCAGCTCACCAGGTAGCGGGAGATCCTACAATGAGCAGTTCTTC.

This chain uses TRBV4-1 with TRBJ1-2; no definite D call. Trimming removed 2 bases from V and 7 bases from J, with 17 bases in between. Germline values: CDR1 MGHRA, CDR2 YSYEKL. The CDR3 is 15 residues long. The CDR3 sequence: CASSQPFRGFGGYTF. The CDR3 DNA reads TGCGCCAGCAGCCAACCTTTCCGGGGTTTCGGTGGCTACACCTTC.

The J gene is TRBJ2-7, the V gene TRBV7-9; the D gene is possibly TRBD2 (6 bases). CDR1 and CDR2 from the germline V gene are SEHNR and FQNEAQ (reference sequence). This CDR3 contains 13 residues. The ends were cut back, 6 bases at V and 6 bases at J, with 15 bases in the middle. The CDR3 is CASRTGALGEQYF. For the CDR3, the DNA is TGTGCCAGCAGAACGGGAGCATTAGGCGAGCAGTACTTC. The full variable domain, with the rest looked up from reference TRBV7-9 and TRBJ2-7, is DTGVSQNPRHKITKRGQNVTFRCDPISEHNRLYWYRQTLGQGPEFLTYFQNEAQLEKSRLLSDRFSAERPKGSFSTLEIQRTEQGDSAMYLCASRTGALGEQYFGPGTRLTVT.

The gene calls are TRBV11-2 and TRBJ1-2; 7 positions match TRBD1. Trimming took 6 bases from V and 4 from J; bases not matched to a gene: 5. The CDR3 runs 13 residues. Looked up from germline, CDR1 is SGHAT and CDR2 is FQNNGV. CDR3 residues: CASRRQGTYGYTF. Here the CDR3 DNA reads TGTGCCAGCAGACGACAGGGAACCTATGGCTACACCTTC.

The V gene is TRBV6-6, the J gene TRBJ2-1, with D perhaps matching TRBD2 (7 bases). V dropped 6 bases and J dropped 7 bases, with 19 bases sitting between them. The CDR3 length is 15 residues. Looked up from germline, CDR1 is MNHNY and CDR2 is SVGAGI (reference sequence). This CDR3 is CASSNPRGRGNEQFF. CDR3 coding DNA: TGTGCCAGCAGCAACCCCCGGGGGCGGGGGAATGAGCAGTTCTTC.

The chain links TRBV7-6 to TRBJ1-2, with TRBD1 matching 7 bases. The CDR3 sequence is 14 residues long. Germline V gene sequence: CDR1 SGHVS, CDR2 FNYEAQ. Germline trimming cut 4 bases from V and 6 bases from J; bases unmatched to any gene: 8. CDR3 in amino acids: CASSSDRAGDGYTF. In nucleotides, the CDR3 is TGTGCCAGCAGCTCCGACAGGGCCGGGGATGGCTACACCTTC.

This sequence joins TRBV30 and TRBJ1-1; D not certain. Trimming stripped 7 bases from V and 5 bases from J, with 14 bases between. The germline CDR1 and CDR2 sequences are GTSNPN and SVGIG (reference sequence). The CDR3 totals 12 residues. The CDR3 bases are TGTGCCTCCCGGGGTGACCCTACTGAAGCTTTCTTT. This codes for CASRGDPTEAFF. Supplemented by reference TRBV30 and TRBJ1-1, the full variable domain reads SQTIHQWPATLVQPVGSPLSLECTVEGTSNPNLYWYRQAAGRGLQLLFYSVGIGQISSEVPQNLSASRPQDRQFILSSKKLLLSDSGFYLCASRGDPTEAFFGQGTRLTVV.